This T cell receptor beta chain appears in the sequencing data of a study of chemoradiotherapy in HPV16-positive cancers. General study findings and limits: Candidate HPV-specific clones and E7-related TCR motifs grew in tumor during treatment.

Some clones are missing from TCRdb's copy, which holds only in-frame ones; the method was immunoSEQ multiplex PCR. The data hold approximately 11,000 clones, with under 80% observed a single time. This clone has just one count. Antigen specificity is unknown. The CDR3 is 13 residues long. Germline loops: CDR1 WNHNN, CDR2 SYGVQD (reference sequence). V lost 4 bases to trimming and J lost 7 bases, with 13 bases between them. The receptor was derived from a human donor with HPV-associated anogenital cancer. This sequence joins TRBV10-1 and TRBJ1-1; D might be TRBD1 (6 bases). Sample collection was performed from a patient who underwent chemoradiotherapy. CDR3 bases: TGCGCCAGCAGTGGGACAGCCGACAATGAAGCTTTCTTT. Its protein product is CASSGTADNEAFF.